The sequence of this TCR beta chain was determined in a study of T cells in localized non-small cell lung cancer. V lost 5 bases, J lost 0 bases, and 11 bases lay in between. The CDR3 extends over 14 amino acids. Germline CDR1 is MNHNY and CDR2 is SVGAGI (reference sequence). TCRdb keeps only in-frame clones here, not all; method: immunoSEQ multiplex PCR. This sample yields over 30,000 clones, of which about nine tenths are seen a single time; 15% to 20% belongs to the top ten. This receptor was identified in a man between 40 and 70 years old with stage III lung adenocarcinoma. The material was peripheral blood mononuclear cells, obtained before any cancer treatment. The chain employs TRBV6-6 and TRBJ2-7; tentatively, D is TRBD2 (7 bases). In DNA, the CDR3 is TGTGCCAGCAGTAGGGAGGGGGTCTCCTACGAGCAGTACTTC. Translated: CASSREGVSYEQYF.